These T cell receptor beta chains were read from a single sample in a study of OX40 agonist ivuxolimab in advanced cancers. TCRdb's copy holds only in-frame clones and misses some; the assay was immunoSEQ multiplex PCR. Of tens of thousands of clones listed, about 91% were seen once; the top ten hold less than 5%. The sequencing used CD4+ or CD8+ T cells sorted from blood, collected in a trial of the OX40 agonist ivuxolimab. Receptors were obtained from an adult with an advanced solid tumor such as melanoma, head and neck, liver or kidney cancer. CDR3s include the opening cysteine and the closing phenylalanine or tryptophan. Fields, in order: clone size, D gene, V gene, J gene, CDR3 protein, CDR3 DNA. The D gene is left open where the match is weak. For some rows the clone size is stated as once, few or many, or as a class when expanded; others skip it.

>-|TRBD1|TRBV5-5|TRBJ2-7
CASSAGTGGLYEQYF
TGTGCCAGCAGTGCCGGGACAGGGGGCTTATACGAGCAGTACTTC
>-|-|TRBV7-2|TRBJ2-1
CASSLYLDHNEQFF
TGTGCCAGCAGCTTATACCTGGACCACAATGAGCAGTTCTTC
>-|TRBD1|TRBV7-9|TRBJ1-6
CASSSNDRGVFSPLHF
TGTGCCAGCAGCTCAAATGACAGGGGTGTCTTTTCACCCCTCCACTTT
>-|TRBD1|TRBV6-5|TRBJ1-1
CASSSQGTTEAFF
TGTGCCAGCAGTTCACAGGGGACCACTGAAGCTTTCTTT
>-|-|TRBV2|TRBJ1-5
CASSEEQREPQHF
TGTGCCAGCAGTGAAGAACAAAGAGAGCCCCAGCATTTT
>-|-|TRBV13|TRBJ2-5
CASSLDFSVQETQYF
TGTGCCAGCAGCTTAGACTTTTCGGTCCAAGAGACCCAGTACTTC
>-|TRBD2|TRBV2|TRBJ2-3
CASSDYPGLAGSSTDTQYF
TGTGCCAGCAGCGATTACCCGGGACTAGCGGGGTCTAGCACAGATACGCAGTATTTT
>-|TRBD2|TRBV4-3|TRBJ2-1
CASSQDRVAGTGHNEQFF
TGCGCCAGCAGCCAAGATAGGGTAGCGGGAACGGGTCACAATGAGCAGTTCTTC
>-|TRBD1|TRBV27|TRBJ2-3
CASSFLGERGQGVTDTQYF
TGTGCCAGCAGTTTTCTGGGTGAGAGGGGACAGGGGGTGACAGATACGCAGTATTTT
>-|-|TRBV29-1|TRBJ1-1
CSAANTEAFF
TGCAGCGCTGCGAACACTGAAGCTTTCTTT
>once|TRBD2|TRBV11-3|TRBJ2-1
CASSPRGAGGPNEQFF
TGTGCCAGCAGCCCGCGAGGGGCGGGAGGGCCCAATGAGCAGTTCTTC
>-|-|TRBV19|TRBJ2-1
CASRNRGGVYNEQFF
TGTGCCAGTAGAAACAGGGGGGGAGTATACAATGAGCAGTTCTTC
>-|-|TRBV11-2|TRBJ2-7
CASSFGGSYEQYF
TGTGCCAGCAGCTTTGGAGGGAGCTACGAGCAGTACTTC
>-|TRBD2|TRBV6-5|TRBJ2-7
CASSYGGRAEDEQYF
TGTGCCAGCAGTTACGGCGGGAGGGCCGAGGACGAGCAGTACTTC
>-|-|TRBV5-6|TRBJ2-7
CASSGAGVDEQYF
TGTGCCAGCAGCGGGGCAGGGGTGGACGAGCAGTACTTC
>-|-|TRBV27|TRBJ2-1
CASSLSKGPPYNEQFF
TGTGCCAGCAGTTTATCAAAGGGACCCCCTTACAATGAGCAGTTCTTC
>-|-|TRBV4-2|TRBJ2-2
CASSQDETNTGELFF
TGTGCCAGCAGCCAAGATGAAACGAACACCGGGGAGCTGTTTTTT
>once|TRBD2|TRBV5-6|TRBJ2-7
CASSPGLVYEQYF
TGTGCCAGCAGCCCGGGACTAGTCTACGAGCAGTACTTC
>-|TRBD2|TRBV9|TRBJ2-7
CASSVAAGGTSYEQYF
TGTGCCAGCAGCGTAGCGGCGGGAGGCACCTCCTACGAGCAGTACTTC
>-|-|TRBV6-1|TRBJ2-5
CASSEEEQSGETQYF
TGTGCCAGCAGTGAAGAAGAACAGAGTGGTGAGACCCAGTACTTC
>-|-|TRBV7-6|TRBJ2-1
CASSLAAVRYNEQFF
TGTGCCAGCAGCTTAGCTGCAGTCCGCTACAATGAGCAGTTCTTC
>once|-|TRBV27|TRBJ2-1
CASSLSSPFTGTYNEQFF
TGTGCCAGCAGTTTATCGTCCCCGTTTACAGGGACGTACAATGAGCAGTTCTTC
>-|-|TRBV4-1|TRBJ2-7
CASSQGTGSSYEQYF
TGCGCCAGCAGCCAAGGCACGGGTAGCTCCTACGAGCAGTACTTC
>-|TRBD1|TRBV28|TRBJ1-2
CASSAGQGNYGYTF
TGTGCCAGCAGTGCCGGACAGGGGAACTATGGCTACACCTTC
>-|-|TRBV27|TRBJ2-1
CASSPGLVYNEQFF
TGTGCCAGCAGTCCTGGACTGGTTTACAATGAGCAGTTCTTC
>-|-|TRBV7-9|TRBJ2-1
CASSLDWGSDNEQFF
TGTGCCAGCAGCTTGGACTGGGGGTCTGACAATGAGCAGTTCTTC
>-|-|TRBV11-3|TRBJ1-1
CASSGPEGAFF
TGTGCCAGCAGCGGACCCGAAGGGGCTTTCTTT
>-|-|TRBV5-6|TRBJ1-1
CASTPRGIIGTEAFF
TGTGCCAGCACCCCCCGTGGTATTATTGGCACTGAAGCTTTCTTT
>-|-|TRBV28|TRBJ1-2
CASSLEVAGLAFGYTF
TGTGCCAGCAGTTTAGAGGTGGCAGGGCTGGCGTTCGGCTACACCTTC
>-|TRBD2|TRBV19|TRBJ2-2
CASSEIAGAYTGELFF
TGTGCCAGTAGTGAGATAGCGGGAGCCTACACCGGGGAGCTGTTTTTT
>-|TRBD1|TRBV4-3|TRBJ2-7
CASSQSQGQGVYEQYF
TGCGCCAGCAGCCAAAGCCAGGGACAGGGGGTATACGAGCAGTACTTC
>-|-|TRBV28|TRBJ2-2
CASSSPIKTGELFF
TGTGCCAGCAGCTCCCCTATTAAGACCGGGGAGCTGTTTTTT